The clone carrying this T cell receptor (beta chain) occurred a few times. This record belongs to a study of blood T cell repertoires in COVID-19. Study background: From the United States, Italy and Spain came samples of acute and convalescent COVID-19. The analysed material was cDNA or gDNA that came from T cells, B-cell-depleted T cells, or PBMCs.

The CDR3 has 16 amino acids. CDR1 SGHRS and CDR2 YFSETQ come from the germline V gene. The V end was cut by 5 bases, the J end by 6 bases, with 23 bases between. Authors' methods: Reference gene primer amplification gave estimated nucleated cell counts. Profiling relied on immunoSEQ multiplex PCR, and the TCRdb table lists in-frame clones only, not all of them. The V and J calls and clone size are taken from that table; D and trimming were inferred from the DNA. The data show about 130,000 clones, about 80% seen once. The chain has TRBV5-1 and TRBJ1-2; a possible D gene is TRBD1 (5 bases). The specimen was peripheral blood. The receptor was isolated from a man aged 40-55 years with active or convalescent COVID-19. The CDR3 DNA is TGCGCCAGCAGTAGCGTCGGGGGAGGGAATTTCGATGGCTACACCTTC. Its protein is CASSSVGGGNFDGYTF.